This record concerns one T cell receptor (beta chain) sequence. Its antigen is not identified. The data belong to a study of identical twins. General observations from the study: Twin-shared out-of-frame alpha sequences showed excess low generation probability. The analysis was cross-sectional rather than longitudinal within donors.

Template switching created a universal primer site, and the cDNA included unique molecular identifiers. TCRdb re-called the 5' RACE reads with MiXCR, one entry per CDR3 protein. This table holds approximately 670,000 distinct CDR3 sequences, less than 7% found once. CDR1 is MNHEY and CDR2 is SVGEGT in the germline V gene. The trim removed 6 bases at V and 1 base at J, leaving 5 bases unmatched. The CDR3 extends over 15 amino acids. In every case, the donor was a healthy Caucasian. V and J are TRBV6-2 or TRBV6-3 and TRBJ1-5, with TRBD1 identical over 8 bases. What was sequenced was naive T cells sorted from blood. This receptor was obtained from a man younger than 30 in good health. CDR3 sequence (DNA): TGTGCCAGCAGCCCGACAGGGGCAAGCAATCAGCCCCAGCATTTT. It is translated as CASSPTGASNQPQHF.